This T cell receptor (beta chain) stems from a study of PD-L1 blockade in urothelial cancer. Study-level information: Atezolizumab (1,200 mg intravenously every 3 weeks) began at some point between 2014 and 2016 for patients. Each participant's history included 0 to 3 prior chemotherapy regimens. Analyses were performed on blood at 3 weeks after treatment start (the second dose) and at 6 weeks.

Time point described: peripheral blood 6 weeks after treatment start. TCRdb's table, derived via immunoSEQ multiplex PCR, lists solely in-frame clones and lacks some. Of tens of thousands of clones in the sample, around nine tenths were seen once. V shed 4 bases, J shed 5 bases, and the junction held 9 bases outside the gene matches. This CDR3 has 15 amino acids. Looked up from germline, CDR1 is MGHRA and CDR2 is YSYEKL. The receptor was derived from a man in his fifties or sixties with urothelial cancer. V is TRBV4-1 and J is TRBJ2-7; TRBD1 aligns across 9 bases. The sample in question was PBMCs, obtained around atezolizumab (anti-PD-L1) treatment. The DNA of the CDR3 is TGCGCCAGCAGCCCCGTGGGACAGGGCGGCCACGAGCAGTACTTC. Its translation is CASSPVGQGGHEQYF.